This TCR beta chain was sequenced in a study of T cells after yellow fever vaccination. For the study at large: Preparation used SMART-Seq v4 Ultra Low Input for the low-cell-number fractions.

V lost 9 bases to trimming and J lost 5 bases; unmatched junction nucleotides: 7. Germline V gene data show CDR1 as LNHNV and CDR2 as YYDKDF (reference sequence). The length of the CDR3 is 13 residues. Template-switching 5'RACE yielded the TCR cDNA; a universal primer site and UMIs were added in the process. TCRdb re-analysed the 5' RACE reads in MiXCR, keeping a single row per CDR3 protein. The profile covers 150,000 to 200,000 distinct CDR3 sequences, with 11% appearing a single time and 30% to 45% taken by the ten largest. This clonotype appeared a few times. Its target is unknown. Overall study findings and caveats: Detected again after the booster were most primary-vaccination clones, at 95% to 98% CD4 and 80% to 90% CD8. The secondary response showed a weaker magnitude and a faster peak, day 5 versus 15.

Specimen: CD8+ T cells sorted from PBMCs, collected 15 days after the yellow fever booster vaccination. The receptor comes from a man younger than 30 who received the YFV17D yellow fever vaccine. The V and J genes are TRBV15 and TRBJ2-3; TRBD2 agrees at 8 bases. CDR3 sequence (DNA): TGTGCCACGACGGGGGGGGTCAGAGATACGCAGTATTTT. Protein product: CATTGGVRDTQYF.